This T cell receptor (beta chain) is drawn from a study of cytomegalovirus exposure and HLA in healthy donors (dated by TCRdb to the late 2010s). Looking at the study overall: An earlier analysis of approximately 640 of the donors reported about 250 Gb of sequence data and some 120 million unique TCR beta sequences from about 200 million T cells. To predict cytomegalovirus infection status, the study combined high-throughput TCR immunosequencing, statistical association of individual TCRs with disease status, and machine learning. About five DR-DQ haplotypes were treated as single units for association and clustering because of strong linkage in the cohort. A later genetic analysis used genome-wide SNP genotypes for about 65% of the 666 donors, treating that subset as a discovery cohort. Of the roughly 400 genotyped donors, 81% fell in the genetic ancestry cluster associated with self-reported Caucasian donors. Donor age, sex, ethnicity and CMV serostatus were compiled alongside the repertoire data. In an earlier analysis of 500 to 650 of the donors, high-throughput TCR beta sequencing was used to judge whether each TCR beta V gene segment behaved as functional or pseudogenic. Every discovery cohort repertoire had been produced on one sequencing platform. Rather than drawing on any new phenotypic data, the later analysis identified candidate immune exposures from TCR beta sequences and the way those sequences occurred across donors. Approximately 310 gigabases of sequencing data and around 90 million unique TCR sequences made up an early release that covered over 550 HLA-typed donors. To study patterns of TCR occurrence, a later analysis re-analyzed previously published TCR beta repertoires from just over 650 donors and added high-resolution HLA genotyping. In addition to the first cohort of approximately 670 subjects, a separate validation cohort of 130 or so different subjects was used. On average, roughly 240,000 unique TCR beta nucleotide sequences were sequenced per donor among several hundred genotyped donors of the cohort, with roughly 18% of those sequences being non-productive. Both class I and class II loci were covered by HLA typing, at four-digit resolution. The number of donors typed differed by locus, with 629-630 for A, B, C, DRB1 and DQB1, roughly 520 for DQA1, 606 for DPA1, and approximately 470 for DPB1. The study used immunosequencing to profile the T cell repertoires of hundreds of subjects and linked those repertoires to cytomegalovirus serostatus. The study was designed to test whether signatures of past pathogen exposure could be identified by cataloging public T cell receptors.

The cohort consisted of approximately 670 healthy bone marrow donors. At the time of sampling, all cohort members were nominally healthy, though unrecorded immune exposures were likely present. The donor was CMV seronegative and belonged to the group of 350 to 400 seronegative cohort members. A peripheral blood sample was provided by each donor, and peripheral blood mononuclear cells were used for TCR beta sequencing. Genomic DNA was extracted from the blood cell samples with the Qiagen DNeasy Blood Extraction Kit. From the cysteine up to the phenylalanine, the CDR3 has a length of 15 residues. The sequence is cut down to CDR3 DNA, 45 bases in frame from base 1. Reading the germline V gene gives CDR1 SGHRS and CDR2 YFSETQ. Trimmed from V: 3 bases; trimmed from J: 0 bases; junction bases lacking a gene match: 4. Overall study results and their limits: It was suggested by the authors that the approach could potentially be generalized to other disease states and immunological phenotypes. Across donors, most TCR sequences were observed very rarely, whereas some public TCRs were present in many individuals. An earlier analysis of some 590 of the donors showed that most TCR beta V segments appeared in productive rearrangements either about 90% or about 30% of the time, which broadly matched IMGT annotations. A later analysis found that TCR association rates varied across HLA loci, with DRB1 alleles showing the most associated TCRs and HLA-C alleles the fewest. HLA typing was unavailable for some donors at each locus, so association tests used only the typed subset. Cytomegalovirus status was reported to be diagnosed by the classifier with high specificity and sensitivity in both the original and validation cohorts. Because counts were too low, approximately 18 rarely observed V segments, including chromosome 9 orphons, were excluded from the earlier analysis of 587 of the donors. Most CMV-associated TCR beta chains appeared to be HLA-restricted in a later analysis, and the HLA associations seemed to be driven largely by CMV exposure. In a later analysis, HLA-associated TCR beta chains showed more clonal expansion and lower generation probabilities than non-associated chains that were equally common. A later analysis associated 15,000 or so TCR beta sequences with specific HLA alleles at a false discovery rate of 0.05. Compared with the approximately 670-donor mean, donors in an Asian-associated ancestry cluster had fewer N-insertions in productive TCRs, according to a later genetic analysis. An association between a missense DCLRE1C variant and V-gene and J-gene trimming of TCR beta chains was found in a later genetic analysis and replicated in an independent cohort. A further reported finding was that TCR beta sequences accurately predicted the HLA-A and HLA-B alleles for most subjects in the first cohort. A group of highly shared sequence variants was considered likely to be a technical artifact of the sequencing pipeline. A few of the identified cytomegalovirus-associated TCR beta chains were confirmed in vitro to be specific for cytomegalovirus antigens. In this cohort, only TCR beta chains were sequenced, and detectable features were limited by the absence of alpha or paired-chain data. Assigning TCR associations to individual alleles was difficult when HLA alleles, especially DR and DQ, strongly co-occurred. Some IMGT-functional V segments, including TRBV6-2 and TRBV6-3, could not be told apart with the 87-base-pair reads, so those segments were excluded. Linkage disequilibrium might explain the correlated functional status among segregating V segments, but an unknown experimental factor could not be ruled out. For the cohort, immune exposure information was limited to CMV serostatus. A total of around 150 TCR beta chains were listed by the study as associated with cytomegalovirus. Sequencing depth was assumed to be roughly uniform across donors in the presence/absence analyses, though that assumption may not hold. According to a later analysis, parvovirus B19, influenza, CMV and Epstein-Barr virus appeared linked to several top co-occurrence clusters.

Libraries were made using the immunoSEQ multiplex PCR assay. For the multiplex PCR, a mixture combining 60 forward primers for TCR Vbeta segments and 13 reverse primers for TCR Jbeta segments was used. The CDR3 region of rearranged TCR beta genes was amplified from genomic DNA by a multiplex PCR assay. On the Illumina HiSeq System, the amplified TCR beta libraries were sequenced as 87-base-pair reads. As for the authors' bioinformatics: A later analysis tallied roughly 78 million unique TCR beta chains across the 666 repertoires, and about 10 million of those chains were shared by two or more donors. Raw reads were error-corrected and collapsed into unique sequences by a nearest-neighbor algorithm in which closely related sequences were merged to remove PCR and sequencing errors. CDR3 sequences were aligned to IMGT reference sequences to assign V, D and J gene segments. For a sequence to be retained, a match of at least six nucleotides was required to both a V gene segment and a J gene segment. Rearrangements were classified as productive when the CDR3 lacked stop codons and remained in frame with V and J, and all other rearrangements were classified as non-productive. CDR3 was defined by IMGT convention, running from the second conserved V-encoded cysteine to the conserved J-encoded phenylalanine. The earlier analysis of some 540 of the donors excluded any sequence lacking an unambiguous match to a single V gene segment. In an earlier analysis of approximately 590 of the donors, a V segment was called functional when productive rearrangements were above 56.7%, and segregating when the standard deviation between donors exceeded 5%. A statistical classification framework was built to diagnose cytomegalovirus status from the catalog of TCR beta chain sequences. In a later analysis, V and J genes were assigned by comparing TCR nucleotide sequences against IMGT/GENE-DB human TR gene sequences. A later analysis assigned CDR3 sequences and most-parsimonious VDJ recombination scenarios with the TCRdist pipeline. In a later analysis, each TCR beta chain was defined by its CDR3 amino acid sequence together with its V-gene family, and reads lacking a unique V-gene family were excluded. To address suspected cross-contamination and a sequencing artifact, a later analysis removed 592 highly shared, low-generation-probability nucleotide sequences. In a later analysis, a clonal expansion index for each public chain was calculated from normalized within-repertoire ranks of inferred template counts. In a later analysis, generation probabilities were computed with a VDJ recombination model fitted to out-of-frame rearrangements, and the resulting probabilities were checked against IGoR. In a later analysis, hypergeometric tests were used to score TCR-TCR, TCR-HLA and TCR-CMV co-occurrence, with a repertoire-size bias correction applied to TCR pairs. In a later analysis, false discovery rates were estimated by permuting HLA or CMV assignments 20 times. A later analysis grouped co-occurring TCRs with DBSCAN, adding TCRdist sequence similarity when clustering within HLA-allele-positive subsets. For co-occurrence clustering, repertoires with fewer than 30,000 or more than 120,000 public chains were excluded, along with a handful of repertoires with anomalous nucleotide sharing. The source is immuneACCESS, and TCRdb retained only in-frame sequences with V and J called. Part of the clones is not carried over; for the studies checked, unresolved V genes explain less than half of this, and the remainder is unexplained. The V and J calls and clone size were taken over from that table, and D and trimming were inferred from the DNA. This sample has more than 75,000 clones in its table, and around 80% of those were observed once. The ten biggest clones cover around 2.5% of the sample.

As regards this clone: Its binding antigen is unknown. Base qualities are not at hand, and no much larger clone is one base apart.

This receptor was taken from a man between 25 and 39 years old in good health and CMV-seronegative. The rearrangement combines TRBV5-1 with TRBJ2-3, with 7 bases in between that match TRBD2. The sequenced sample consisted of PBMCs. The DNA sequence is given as TGCGCCAGCAGCTCTATGGGGGGGAGCACAGATACGCAGTATTTT. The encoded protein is CASSSMGGSTDTQYF.